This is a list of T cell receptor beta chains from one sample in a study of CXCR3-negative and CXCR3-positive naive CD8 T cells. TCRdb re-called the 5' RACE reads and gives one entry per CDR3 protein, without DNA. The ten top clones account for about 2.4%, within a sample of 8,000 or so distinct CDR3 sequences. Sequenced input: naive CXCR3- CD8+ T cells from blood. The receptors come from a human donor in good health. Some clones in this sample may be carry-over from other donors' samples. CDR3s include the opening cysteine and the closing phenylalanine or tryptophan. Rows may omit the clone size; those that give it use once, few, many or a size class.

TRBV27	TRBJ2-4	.	CASSPRDAGVVDIQYF
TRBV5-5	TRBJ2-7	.	CASQREGPYEQYF
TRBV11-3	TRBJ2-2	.	CASSPREGENTGELFF
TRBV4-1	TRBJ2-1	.	CASGESNEQFF
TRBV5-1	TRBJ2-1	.	CASSLYPNEQFF
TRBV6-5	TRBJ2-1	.	CASSYSSERYNEQFF
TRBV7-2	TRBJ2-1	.	CARSLLALQEQFF
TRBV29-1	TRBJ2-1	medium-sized	CSVEGTEYNEQFF
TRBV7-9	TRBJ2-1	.	CATGGSNIGEQFF
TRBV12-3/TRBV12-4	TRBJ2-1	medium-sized	CASSLLFQAGTSGGSSYNEQFF
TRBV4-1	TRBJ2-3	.	CASSRYFGSGSTDTQYF
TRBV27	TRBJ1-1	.	CASRSWGLNTEAFF
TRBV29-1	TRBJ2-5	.	CSVPSKGWETQYF
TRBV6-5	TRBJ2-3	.	CASSYSGGGTNTDTQYF
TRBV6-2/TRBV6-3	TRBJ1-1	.	CASTRGTPNTEAFF
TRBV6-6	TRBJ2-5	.	CASNVFPGRKQETQYF
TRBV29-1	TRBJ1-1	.	CSVEPTGIGTEAFF
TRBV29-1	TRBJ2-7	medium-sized	CSVRTGSYEQYF
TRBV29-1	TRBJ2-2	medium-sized	CSVETAGELFF
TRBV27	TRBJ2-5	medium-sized	CASSPRTDQETQYF
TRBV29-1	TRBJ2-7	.	CSVGDLWGESSYEQYF
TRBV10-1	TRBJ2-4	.	CASSEQPGTSGPKNIQYF
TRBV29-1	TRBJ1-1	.	CRVDLPSGRTLNTEGFF
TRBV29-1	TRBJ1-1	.	CSVVMGNTEAFF
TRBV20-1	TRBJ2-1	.	CSARGPQGIGNEQFF
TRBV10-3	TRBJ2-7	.	CAFQRDNSYEQYF
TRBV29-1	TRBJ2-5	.	CSNRPSEDQETQYF
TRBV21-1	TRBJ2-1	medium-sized	CASSQYKREVNEQFF
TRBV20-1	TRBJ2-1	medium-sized	CSARDRDSPYNEQFF
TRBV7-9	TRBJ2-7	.	CASGEGSTGFYEQYF
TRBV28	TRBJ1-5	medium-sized	CASRPGRDGNQPQHF
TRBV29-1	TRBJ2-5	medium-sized	CSVAGPGGAASETQYF
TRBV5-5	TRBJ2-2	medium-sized	CASSLRVGELFF
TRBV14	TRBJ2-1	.	CASSQLPTGAYEQFF
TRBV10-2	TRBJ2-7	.	CASSERGYEQYF
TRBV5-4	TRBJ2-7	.	CASSPGLGSHEQYF